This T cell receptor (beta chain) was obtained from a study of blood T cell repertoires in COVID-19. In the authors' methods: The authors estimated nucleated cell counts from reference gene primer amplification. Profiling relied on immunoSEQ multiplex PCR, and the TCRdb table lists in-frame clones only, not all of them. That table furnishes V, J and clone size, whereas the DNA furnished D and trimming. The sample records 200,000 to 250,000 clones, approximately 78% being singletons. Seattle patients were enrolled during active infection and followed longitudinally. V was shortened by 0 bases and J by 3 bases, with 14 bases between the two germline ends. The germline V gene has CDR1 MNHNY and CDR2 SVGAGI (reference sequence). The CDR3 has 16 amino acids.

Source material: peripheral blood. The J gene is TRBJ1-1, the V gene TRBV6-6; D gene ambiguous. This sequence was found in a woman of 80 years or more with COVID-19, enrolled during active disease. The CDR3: CASSYSVGVLDTEAFF. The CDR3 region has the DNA TGTGCCAGCAGTTACTCGGTCGGTGTCTTAGACACTGAAGCTTTCTTT.